This entry lists 3 T cell receptor beta chains sequenced from one sample in a study of T cell responses to AZD1222 COVID-19 vaccine. Clones were sequenced by immunoSEQ multiplex PCR, and TCRdb holds only the in-frame ones, with some missing. The data hold approximately 180,000 clones, with around 94% observed a single time. The sample in question was peripheral blood, obtained on day 0 of AZD1222 vaccination. The receptor set was obtained from an adult in good health.

As concerns this clone: Additional DNA sequences in this sample encode the identical CDR3. The chain recombines TRBV30 with TRBJ1-1, with unresolved D. Germline CDR1 reads GTSNPN; CDR2 reads SVGIG (reference sequence). Trimming cost V 0 bases and J 0 bases, with 5 bases left between them. The CDR3 length is 13 residues. The CDR3 bases are TGTGCCTGGAGTGTAGTAATGAACACTGAAGCTTTCTTT. This encodes CAWSVVMNTEAFF. The entire variable domain, with the rest obtained from reference TRBV30 and TRBJ1-1, is as follows: SQTIHQWPATLVQPVGSPLSLECTVEGTSNPNLYWYRQAAGRGLQLLFYSVGIGQISSEVPQNLSASRPQDRQFILSSKKLLLSDSGFYLCAWSVVMNTEAFFGQGTRLTVV.

J is TRBJ1-1 and V is TRBV6-6, with 7 nucleotides matching TRBD1. J lost 0 bases, V lost 6 bases, and 7 bases had no gene match. Germline values: CDR1 MNHNY, CDR2 SVGAGI (reference sequence). This CDR3 region has 15 residues. CDR3 in amino acids: CASSYSRGMNTEAFF. The CDR3 nucleotides read TGTGCCAGCAGCTATTCCAGGGGGATGAACACTGAAGCTTTCTTT.

The chain joins TRBV4-2 to TRBJ1-2; D possibly corresponds to TRBD1 (6 bases). The V and J ends lost 0 bases and 5 bases respectively, with 19 bases between them. Germline lookup yields CDR1 LGHNA and CDR2 YNFKEQ. The CDR3 totals 17 residues. CDR3 bases: TGTGCCAGCAGCCAAGATGGGGGCGAAAACCCTTGGTATGGCTACACCTTC. Translating gives CASSQDGGENPWYGYTF.